This T cell receptor (beta chain) was recovered during a study of T-cell memory formation after mild COVID-19. For the study at large: Clustering of TCRs was largely donor specific. Findings and limits, study-wide: Among clones peaking at day 37 in the second wave, SARS-CoV-2 specificity remained unconfirmed. From day 15 to 85, contracting clones were balanced between CD4 and CD8, whereas later expanders leaned toward CD4+. Pre-infection memory already had some responding clones, implying cross-reactive memory joined.

On this clonotype: Its antigen remains unknown.

TCRdb re-called the 5' RACE reads through MiXCR, storing one row per CDR3 protein. The table has approximately 170,000 distinct CDR3 sequences, roughly 13% seen once. This CDR3 spans 13 amino acids. The V gene lost 2 bases and the J gene lost 8 bases, with 12 bases spanning the gap. The germline gives CDR1 MNHEY, CDR2 SMNVEV (reference sequence). This sequence originates from a man in his late teens or twenties who had mild COVID-19 (a few samples of this study predate the infection). Cell type and time point are not known. The V gene is TRBV27, the J gene TRBJ1-2; D is perhaps TRBD1 (6 bases). The sample was PBMCs or a T cell subset sorted from them (not recorded which). This CDR3 reads CASSLTGTFGYTF. In DNA, the CDR3 is TGTGCCAGCAGTTTAACAGGGACATTCGGCTACACCTTC.